The entry that follows covers one T cell receptor (beta chain) sequence. This CDR3 is built from 14 residues. Looked up from germline, CDR1 is GTSNPN and CDR2 is SVGIG (reference sequence). V gave up 5 bases and J gave up 1 base, with 14 bases separating them. Original analysis: Nucleated cell counts were estimated from reference gene primer amplification. The repertoire was sequenced with immunoSEQ multiplex PCR; TCRdb's copy has only in-frame clones and lacks some. The DNA gave D and trimming, while V, J and clone size come from that table. The sample includes about 280,000 clones, roughly 90% of them seen just once. The sample comes from a study of blood T cell repertoires in COVID-19. As for the study in general: The samples span acute and convalescent COVID-19 from the United States, Italy and Spain. Sources were T cells, B-cell-depleted T cells, or PBMCs; the material itself was cDNA or gDNA.

Material: peripheral blood. This TCR was recovered from a man aged 40-50 years with acute or convalescent COVID-19. J is TRBJ2-5 and V is TRBV30, with D perhaps TRBD2 (6 bases). The CDR3 DNA sequence: TGTGCCTGGGGCGGGACCTCACTCCAAGAGACCCAGTACTTC. Encoded protein: CAWGGTSLQETQYF.